This T cell receptor beta chain is from a study of blood T cell repertoires in COVID-19. As for the study in general: T cells, B-cell-depleted T cells, or PBMCs supplied cDNA or gDNA.

Cohorts were assigned according to the clinical history that participants reported. Cohort 3 donors were reported recovered after two negative PCRs, clearance, or symptom resolution. This CDR3 comprises 15 residues. Germline V gene lookup returns CDR1 SGHRS and CDR2 YFSETQ. Trimming cost V 0 bases and J 0 bases, with 9 bases left between them. As for this clone: Other DNA variants within this sample encode the same CDR3.

Source study methods: Reference gene primer amplification yielded estimated nucleated cell counts. Assay used: immunoSEQ multiplex PCR; TCRdb lists only in-frame clones, some missing. The D gene and trimming were derived from the DNA, and the V and J assignments and clone size from that table. The sample shows about 440,000 clones, around 90% of them seen only once. V is TRBV5-1 and J is TRBJ1-1; weak D call: TRBD1 (5 bases). This TCR was sampled from a man aged 18 to 35 who had recovered from COVID-19. Sequencing used PBMCs or T cells enriched from blood (not recorded which). This chain's CDR3 is CASSLEGRLNTEAFF. The CDR3 region has the DNA TGCGCCAGCAGCTTGGAGGGGCGACTGAACACTGAAGCTTTCTTT. The full variable domain, with the rest looked up from reference TRBV5-1 and TRBJ1-1, is KAGVTQTPRYLIKTRGQQVTLSCSPISGHRSVSWYQQTPGQGLQFLFEYFSETQRNKGNFPGRFSGRQFSNSRSEMNVSTLELGDSALYLCASSLEGRLNTEAFFGQGTRLTVV.